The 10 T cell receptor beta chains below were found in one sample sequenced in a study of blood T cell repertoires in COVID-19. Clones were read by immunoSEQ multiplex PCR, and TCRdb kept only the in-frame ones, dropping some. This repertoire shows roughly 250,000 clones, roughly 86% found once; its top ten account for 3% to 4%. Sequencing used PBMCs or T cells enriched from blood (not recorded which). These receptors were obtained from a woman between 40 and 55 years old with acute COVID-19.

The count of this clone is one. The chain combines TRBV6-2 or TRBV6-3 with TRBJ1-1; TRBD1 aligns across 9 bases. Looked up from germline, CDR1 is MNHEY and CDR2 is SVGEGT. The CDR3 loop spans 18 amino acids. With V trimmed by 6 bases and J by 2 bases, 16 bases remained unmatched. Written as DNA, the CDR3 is TGTGCCAGCAGCTTCCTATTAGGACAGGGGATCTTAAACACTGAAGCTTTCTTT. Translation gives CASSFLLGQGILNTEAFF.

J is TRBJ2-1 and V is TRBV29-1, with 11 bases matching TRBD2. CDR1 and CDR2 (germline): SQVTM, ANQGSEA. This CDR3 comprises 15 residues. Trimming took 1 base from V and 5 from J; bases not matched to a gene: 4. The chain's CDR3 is CSVEVTSGIDNEQFF. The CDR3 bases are TGCAGCGTTGAAGTGACTAGCGGGATTGACAATGAGCAGTTCTTC.

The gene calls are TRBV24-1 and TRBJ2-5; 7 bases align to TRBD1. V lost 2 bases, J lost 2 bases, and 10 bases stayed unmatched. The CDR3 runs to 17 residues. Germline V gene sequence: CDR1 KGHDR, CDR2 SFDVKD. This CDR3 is CATSDSDSTGKQETQYF. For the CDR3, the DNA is TGTGCCACCAGTGATTCTGATTCGACAGGGAAGCAAGAGACCCAGTACTTC.

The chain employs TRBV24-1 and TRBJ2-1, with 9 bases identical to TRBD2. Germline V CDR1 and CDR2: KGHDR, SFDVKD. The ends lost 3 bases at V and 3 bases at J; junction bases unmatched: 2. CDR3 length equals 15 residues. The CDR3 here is CATSDPSGNYNEQFF. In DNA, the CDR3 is TGTGCCACCAGTGATCCTAGCGGGAACTACAATGAGCAGTTCTTC.

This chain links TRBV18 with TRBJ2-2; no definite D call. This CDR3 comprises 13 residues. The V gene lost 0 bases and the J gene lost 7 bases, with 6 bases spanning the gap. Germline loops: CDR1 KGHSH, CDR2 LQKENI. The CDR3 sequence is CASSPPIIGELFF. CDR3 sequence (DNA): TGTGCCAGCTCACCACCTATTATCGGGGAGCTGTTTTTT.

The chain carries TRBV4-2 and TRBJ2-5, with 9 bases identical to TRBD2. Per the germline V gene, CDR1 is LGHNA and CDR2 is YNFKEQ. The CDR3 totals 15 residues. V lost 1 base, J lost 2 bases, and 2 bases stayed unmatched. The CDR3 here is CASSQGTSEQETQYF. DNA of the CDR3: TGTGCCAGCAGCCAAGGGACTAGCGAGCAAGAGACCCAGTACTTC.

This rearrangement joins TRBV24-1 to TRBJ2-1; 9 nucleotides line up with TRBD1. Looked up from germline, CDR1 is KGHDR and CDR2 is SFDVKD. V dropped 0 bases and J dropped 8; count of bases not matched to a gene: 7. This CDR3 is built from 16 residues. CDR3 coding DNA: TGTGCCACCAGTGATTTGGATGGGACAGGGATCTATGAGCAGTTCTTC. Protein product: CATSDLDGTGIYEQFF.

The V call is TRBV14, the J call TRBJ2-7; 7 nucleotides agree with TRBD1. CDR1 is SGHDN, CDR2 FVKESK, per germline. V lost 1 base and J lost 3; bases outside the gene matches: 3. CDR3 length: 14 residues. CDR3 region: CASSQVQGSYEQYF. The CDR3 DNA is TGTGCCAGCAGCCAAGTACAGGGGAGCTACGAGCAGTACTTC.

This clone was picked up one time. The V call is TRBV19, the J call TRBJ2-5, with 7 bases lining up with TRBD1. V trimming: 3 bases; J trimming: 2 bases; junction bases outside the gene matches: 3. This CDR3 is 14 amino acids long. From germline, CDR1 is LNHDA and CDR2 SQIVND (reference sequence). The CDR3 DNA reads TGTGCCAGTAGTATCCACAGGGGTCAAGAGACCCAGTACTTC. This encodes CASSIHRGQETQYF.

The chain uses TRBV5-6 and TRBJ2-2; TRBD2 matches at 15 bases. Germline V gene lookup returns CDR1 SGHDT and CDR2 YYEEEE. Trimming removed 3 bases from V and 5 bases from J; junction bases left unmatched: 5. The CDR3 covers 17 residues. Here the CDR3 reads CASSSGLAGGRTGELFF. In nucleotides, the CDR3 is TGTGCCAGCAGCTCGGGACTAGCGGGAGGTAGGACCGGGGAGCTGTTTTTT.